The T cell receptor (beta chain) described here comes from a study of blood T cell repertoires in COVID-19. Study information: The samples span acute and convalescent COVID-19 from the United States, Italy and Spain.

Data came from immunoSEQ multiplex PCR; TCRdb stores just in-frame clones and leaves some out. The data show more than 40,000 clones, about 85% seen once. Germline V CDR1 and CDR2: LNHDA, SQIVND (reference sequence). Deletions cut 3 bases from V and 2 bases from J, with 10 bases between. The CDR3 has 14 residues. Source material: peripheral blood. This receptor was obtained from a man in his sixties with acute or convalescent COVID-19. This rearrangement joins TRBV19 to TRBJ1-2; D is perhaps TRBD1 (5 bases). The CDR3: CASSMGAGNYGYTF. CDR3 bases: TGTGCCAGTAGTATGGGTGCAGGGAACTATGGCTACACCTTC.